This is a list of T cell receptor beta chains from one sample in a study of shared clonotypes between healthy human individuals. Data came from immunoSEQ multiplex PCR; TCRdb stores just in-frame clones and leaves some out. The data contain roughly 2.2 million clones, less than 95% of them singletons. What was sequenced was naive CD4+ T cells from PBMCs. The receptors shown here come from a man in his late teens or twenties in good health. Some clones in this sample may be carry-over from other donors' samples. CDR3s include the opening cysteine and the closing phenylalanine or tryptophan. The D gene is left open where the match is weak. Clone size appears in some rows only: once, few, many, or a class for an expanded clone.

clone_size,j_call,d_call,v_call,cdr3_nt,cdr3_aa
NA,TRBJ2-1,TRBD2,TRBV10-1,TGCGCCAGCAGTGGGGGGGGATTGAGCTCCTACAATGAGCAGTTCTTC,CASSGGGLSSYNEQFF
NA,TRBJ2-2,NA,TRBV4-1,TGCGCCAGCAGCGATTTGGACAGAGGAACCGGGGAGCTGTTTTTT,CASSDLDRGTGELFF
NA,TRBJ2-3,NA,TRBV27,TGTGCCAGCAGTTGGAGGGGTGGGGATACGCAGTATTTT,CASSWRGGDTQYF
once,TRBJ2-7,TRBD2,TRBV4-3,TGCGCCAGCAGCCAAGTAACTAGCGGAGCCTACGAGCAGTACTTC,CASSQVTSGAYEQYF
NA,TRBJ1-2,NA,TRBV28,TGTGCCAGCAGTTTAACCGGTAGGGGCTACACCTTC,CASSLTGRGYTF
NA,TRBJ2-5,TRBD2,TRBV5-1,TGCGCCAGCAGCCGGGGGGAGGGCCAGGAGACCCAGTACTTC,CASSRGEGQETQYF
NA,TRBJ2-1,TRBD1,TRBV5-1,TGCGCCAGCAGCTCGACTCCCGGACAGGGGGCTAGGCAGTTCTTC,CASSSTPGQGARQFF
NA,TRBJ2-3,NA,TRBV6-4,TGTGCCAGCAGTGAGGGCGGGAGCACAGATACGCAGTATTTT,CASSEGGSTDTQYF
NA,TRBJ2-5,NA,TRBV30,TGTGCCTGGAGTGTAGGAGGTGGAGGGGAGACCCAGTACTTC,CAWSVGGGGETQYF
NA,TRBJ1-4,NA,TRBV10-3,TGTGCCATCAGTGAGTCAAGACAGATTTATGAAAAACTGTTTTTT,CAISESRQIYEKLFF
NA,TRBJ2-1,NA,TRBV6-5,TGTGCCAGCAGTCGCAAGGACAGCTACAATGAGCAGTTCTTC,CASSRKDSYNEQFF
NA,TRBJ2-2,NA,TRBV11-3,TGTGCCAGCAGCTTTAACATAGAAAACACCGGGGAGCTGTTTTTT,CASSFNIENTGELFF
NA,TRBJ2-1,TRBD2,TRBV6-5,TGTGCCAGCAGCAGGACTAGCGGGAGAGGGAATGAGCAGTTCTTC,CASSRTSGRGNEQFF
NA,TRBJ2-1,NA,TRBV10-3,TGTGCCATCAGGGGGTCCAATAACAATGAGCAGTTCTTC,CAIRGSNNNEQFF
NA,TRBJ2-2,NA,TRBV18,TGTGCCAGCTCACCGGGCCAGGCGGAGACCGGGGAGCTGTTTTTT,CASSPGQAETGELFF
NA,TRBJ2-5,NA,TRBV2,TGTGCCAGCAGCGCTCGGTCCGAAGAGACCCAGTACTTC,CASSARSEETQYF